A single sample gave rise to the 25 T cell receptor beta chains below, sequenced in a study of shared T cell receptors in the human thymus (dated by TCRdb to about 2021). Receptors were amplified or captured by the immunoSEQ multiplex PCR assay. TCRdb carries this immuneACCESS record with in-frame sequences only. Its versions omit some clonotypes, under half of them owing to an unresolved V gene in the studies checked, with the rest unexplained. The sample records about 660,000 clones, approximately 87% of which are singletons. Over 0.008% of the sample lies in the top ten. The same sample was also studied in work on human thymus T cells.

The specimen was thymocytes. The receptors derive from a boy in the first two years of life with a congenital heart defect. Donor details come from another sample of the same person, matched by shared clones.

The chain uses TRBV7-9 and TRBJ1-4; D is perhaps TRBD1 (6 bases). Germline CDR1 is SEHNR and CDR2 is FQNEAQ (reference sequence). The V gene lost 6 bases and the J gene lost 0 bases, with 17 bases spanning the gap. There are 17 residues in the CDR3. DNA for the CDR3: TGTGCCAGCAGTCCGAGGGGAGGGGGGTCAACTAATGAAAAACTGTTTTTT. Translated, it gives CASSPRGGGSTNEKLFF.

This clone was recorded once. The J gene is TRBJ2-1, the V gene TRBV6-4, with 12 bases that match TRBD2. Unmatched junction bases numbered 2, after V lost 6 bases and J lost 2 bases. Germline V gives CDR1 MRHNA, CDR2 SNTAGT. There are 15 residues in the CDR3. The chain's CDR3 is CASSGLAGTYNEQFF. The CDR3 bases are TGTGCCAGCAGCGGACTAGCGGGAACCTACAATGAGCAGTTCTTC.

This chain connects TRBV28 to TRBJ2-2; 9 nucleotides agree with TRBD2. V lost 6 bases, J lost 5 bases, and 4 bases stayed unmatched. Germline assignment: CDR1 MDHEN and CDR2 SYDVKM. The CDR3 has 14 residues. The CDR3 loop reads CASSPGLATGELFF. CDR3 coding DNA: TGTGCCAGCAGCCCCGGACTAGCGACCGGGGAGCTGTTTTTT.

The V call is TRBV5-4, the J call TRBJ2-1; TRBD1 matches 8 bases. V shed 2 bases and J 12 bases; nucleotides not matched to a gene: 16. The CDR3 runs 16 residues. The V gene's germline CDR1 is SGHNT and CDR2 YYREEE (reference sequence). The CDR3 spells CASSFENTGGLVGQFF. The CDR3 nucleotides read TGTGCCAGCAGCTTTGAGAATACAGGGGGATTGGTAGGGCAGTTCTTC.

This rearrangement joins TRBV11-2 to TRBJ2-7; 8 positions agree with TRBD2. From germline, CDR1 is SGHAT and CDR2 FQNNGV. The CDR3 extends over 14 amino acids. Losses at the gene ends were 4 bases for V and 7 bases for J; bases not matched to a gene: 9. CDR3 sequence reads: CASSYRAGDWEQYF. CDR3 DNA: TGTGCCAGCAGCTATCGAGCGGGGGATTGGGAGCAGTACTTC.

V gene TRBV5-1 combines with J gene TRBJ2-2; tentatively, D is TRBD1 (6 bases). V lost 2 bases and J lost 3, with 8 bases in between. CDR3 length: 14 residues. Germline CDR1 and CDR2: SGHRS and YFSETQ. Here the CDR3 DNA reads TGCGCCAGCAGCTTAAACAGGGACACCGGGGAGCTGTTTTTT. Translation gives CASSLNRDTGELFF. Supplemented by reference TRBV5-1 and TRBJ2-2, the full variable domain reads KAGVTQTPRYLIKTRGQQVTLSCSPISGHRSVSWYQQTPGQGLQFLFEYFSETQRNKGNFPGRFSGRQFSNSRSEMNVSTLELGDSALYLCASSLNRDTGELFFGEGSRLTVL.

The genes are TRBV4-3 and TRBJ2-3; 7 bases map to TRBD2. From germline, CDR1 is LGHNA and CDR2 YSLEER. With V trimmed by 0 bases and J by 2 bases, 5 bases remained unmatched. CDR3 length: 16 residues. CDR3: CASSQDIAGLTDTQYF. The CDR3 nucleotides read TGCGCCAGCAGCCAAGATATAGCGGGTCTCACAGATACGCAGTATTTT.

The chain joins TRBV28 to TRBJ2-7; 9 bases line up with TRBD1. CDR3 length: 15 residues. The V gene end was trimmed by 4 bases and the J gene end by 4 bases; junction bases not matched to a gene: 8. Germline CDR1 and CDR2: MDHEN and SYDVKM. CDR3 sequence: CASSSTGTGLYEQYF. The CDR3 nucleotides read TGTGCCAGCAGTTCCACCGGGACAGGGTTATACGAGCAGTACTTC.

V usage is TRBV6-5 and J usage is TRBJ1-5; D remains unclear. CDR1 and CDR2 (germline): MNHEY, SVGAGI. Between the trimmed V and J ends, which lost 6 bases and 1 base, there was a span of 10 bases. The CDR3 has 14 residues. The CDR3 spells CASREGRSNQPQHF. In nucleotides, the CDR3 is TGTGCCAGCAGGGAGGGAAGGAGCAATCAGCCCCAGCATTTT.

The chain joins TRBV5-4 to TRBJ1-3, with 8 bases lining up with TRBD1. J lost 7 bases, V lost 5 bases, and 8 bases had no gene match. Per the germline V gene, CDR1 is SGHNT and CDR2 is YYREEE (reference sequence). This CDR3 region has 14 residues. The CDR3 region is CASSETGVDNTIYF. The CDR3, as DNA: TGTGCCAGCAGTGAGACAGGGGTCGACAACACCATATATTTT.

CDR3 sequence (DNA): TGTGCCGGGCAGGGTGGGGAACAAGAGACCCAGTACTTC. Translating gives CAGQGGEQETQYF. The rearrangement links TRBV6-5 to TRBJ2-5; tentative D call: TRBD1 (5 bases). From germline, CDR1 is MNHEY and CDR2 SVGAGI. Trimming left V 11 bases short and J 2 bases short, with 15 bases between. This CDR3 contains 13 residues.

A remark on this clone: Other DNA sequences from this sample encode an identical CDR3 as well. The chain recombines TRBV5-4 with TRBJ2-7, with D possibly matching TRBD2 (5 bases). V was clipped by 0 bases and J by 4 bases, with 14 bases between them. Per germline, CDR1 SGHNT and CDR2 YYREEE (reference sequence). This CDR3 spans 15 amino acids. The CDR3 is CASSLEARGPYEQYF. In DNA, the CDR3 is TGTGCCAGCAGCTTGGAGGCTAGAGGGCCTTACGAGCAGTACTTC.

V usage is TRBV4-1 and J usage is TRBJ2-1; TRBD2 matches 7 bases. This CDR3 region has 18 residues. Per germline, CDR1 MGHRA and CDR2 YSYEKL. V was pared by 1 base and J by 9 bases, with 18 bases of the junction left unmatched. The CDR3 coding sequence is TGCGCCAGCAGCCAAGGTAGGATTAGGACTAGGTCTCGCGGTGAGCAGTTCTTC. This codes for CASSQGRIRTRSRGEQFF.

The gene calls are TRBV4-3 and TRBJ2-5, with TRBD1 matching 7 bases. Germline assignment: CDR1 LGHNA and CDR2 YSLEER. The CDR3 totals 16 residues. Trimming at V came to 5 bases and at J to 5 bases, leaving 14 bases not matched to a gene. The CDR3 nucleotides read TGCGCCAGCAGCATCAGACGGGCGACAGGGACGGAGACCCAGTACTTC. Translated, it gives CASSIRRATGTETQYF.

This clone has just one count. The rearrangement joins TRBV15 to TRBJ1-2; D is perhaps TRBD1 (5 bases). The V gene lost 5 bases and the J gene lost 1 base, with 8 bases spanning the gap. Germline values: CDR1 LNHNV, CDR2 YYDKDF (reference sequence). This CDR3 has 13 amino acids. The CDR3 DNA is TGTGCCACCAGCCCGACAGTTAACTATGGCTACACCTTC. Translated, it gives CATSPTVNYGYTF.

The CDR3 coding sequence is TGTGCCAGCAGACAGGGCCCGTCAACTAATGAAAAACTGTTTTTT. Residues: CASRQGPSTNEKLFF. The chain employs TRBV7-9 and TRBJ1-4, with D maybe TRBD1 (6 bases). Trimming took 6 bases from V and 0 from J, leaving 11 bases between them. Germline V lookup: CDR1 SEHNR, CDR2 FQNEAQ (reference sequence). There are 15 residues in the CDR3.

The J gene is TRBJ2-6, the V gene TRBV5-4, with 8 nucleotides matching TRBD2. Germline trimming cut 1 base from V and 0 bases from J; bases unmatched to any gene: 6. The CDR3 consists of 18 residues. Germline loops: CDR1 SGHNT, CDR2 YYREEE (reference sequence). CDR3 coding DNA: TGTGCCAGCAGCTTGAAGCGGGGGCCGCCCTCTGGGGCCAACGTCCTGACTTTC. This codes for CASSLKRGPPSGANVLTF.

The chain recombines TRBV12-2 with TRBJ2-1; no DNA check was done on the table's D call, TRBD2. TRBV12-2 is a known pseudogene. This CDR3 is 18 amino acids long. The chain's CDR3 is CASRPGGTAGAVVNEQFF. In DNA form, the CDR3 reads TGTGCAAGTCGCCCGGGGGGTACAGCGGGAGCCGTAGTAAATGAGCAGTTCTTC.

The chain combines TRBV7-9 with TRBJ2-1; TRBD2 aligns across 8 bases. The germline V gene has CDR1 SEHNR and CDR2 FQNEAQ (reference sequence). V lost 2 bases, J lost 2 bases, and 5 bases stayed unmatched. The CDR3 runs to 16 residues. As DNA, the CDR3 is TGTGCCAGCAGCTTAATACGGGAGGGCCCCTACAATGAGCAGTTCTTC. Translated: CASSLIREGPYNEQFF.

J is TRBJ2-7 and V is TRBV7-2; TRBD1 matches 7 bases. Germline V gene sequence: CDR1 SGHTA, CDR2 FQGNSA. The CDR3 is made up of 18 amino acids. The ends lost 4 bases at V and 3 bases at J; junction bases unmatched: 18. The CDR3 protein is CASSSHQPLQGSSYEQYF. CDR3 in DNA: TGTGCCAGCAGCTCGCATCAACCCTTACAGGGGTCTAGCTACGAGCAGTACTTC.

This clone has a single count. V is TRBV7-9 and J is TRBJ1-5; D unclear. With 1 base removed from V and 4 bases from J, the gap between germline ends came to 5 bases. The germline V gene has CDR1 SEHNR and CDR2 FQNEAQ (reference sequence). This CDR3 region has 13 residues. CDR3: CASSLGLNQPQHF. DNA of the CDR3: TGTGCCAGCAGCTTAGGCCTAAATCAGCCCCAGCATTTT.

This chain links TRBV28 with TRBJ2-4; D might be TRBD2 (6 bases). Trimming removed 2 bases from V and 0 bases from J, with 20 bases in between. This CDR3 is built from 19 residues. Germline V lookup: CDR1 MDHEN, CDR2 SYDVKM. CDR3 sequence: CASSLPAGMTGLAKNIQYF. The DNA of the CDR3 is TGTGCCAGCAGTTTACCGGCAGGGATGACGGGACTAGCCAAAAACATTCAGTACTTC.

The chain carries TRBV15 and TRBJ1-4; TRBD1 is a possible D gene (5 bases). The CDR3 loop spans 15 amino acids. Trimming left V 1 base short and J 8 bases short, with 14 bases between. Per the germline V gene, CDR1 is LNHNV and CDR2 is YYDKDF (reference sequence). The CDR3 DNA follows: TGTGCCACCAGCAGAGGGCAGGGTCCGGAGGAAAAACTGTTTTTT. This gives the protein CATSRGQGPEEKLFF.

The chain couples TRBV4-3 to TRBJ2-7, with D perhaps TRBD2 (6 bases). The germline V and J ends were trimmed by 1 base and 0 bases, with 10 bases remaining between them. This CDR3 is 15 amino acids long. Germline CDR1 and CDR2: LGHNA and YSLEER. This CDR3 reads CASSQGTSLSYEQYF. In DNA, the CDR3 is TGCGCCAGCAGCCAAGGCACTAGCCTCTCCTACGAGCAGTACTTC.

This rearrangement joins TRBV12-5 to TRBJ2-1; D is unresolved. V was pared by 0 bases and J by 0 bases, with 9 bases between. The germline V gene has CDR1 LGHNT and CDR2 FRNRAP. This CDR3 has 16 residues. The CDR3 bases are TGTGCTAGTGGTTTGGTACCGAACAACTCCTACAATGAGCAGTTCTTC. Its translation is CASGLVPNNSYNEQFF.